A single sample gave rise to the 11 T cell receptor beta chains below, sequenced in a study of T cell responses to AZD1222 COVID-19 vaccine. Libraries were prepared by immunoSEQ multiplex PCR; TCRdb keeps only in-frame clonotypes and omits some of them. The sample has about 170,000 clones, 85% to 90% seen once. The sequences come from peripheral blood, collected on day 0 of AZD1222 vaccination. The receptors here all came from an adult in good health.

This sequence joins TRBV11-2 and TRBJ1-2; 8 nucleotides align to TRBD1. Trimming removed 1 base from V and 8 bases from J; junction bases left unmatched: 3. Germline V gene sequence: CDR1 SGHAT, CDR2 FQNNGV. This CDR3 spans 13 amino acids. CDR3 coding DNA: TGTGCCAGCAGCTTAGTGCCAGGGGGCGGCTACACCTTC. It encodes CASSLVPGGGYTF.

The chain recombines TRBV5-4 with TRBJ2-6; D gene uncertain. From germline, CDR1 is SGHNT and CDR2 YYREEE (reference sequence). The V end lost 0 bases, the J end lost 4 bases, and 8 bases lay between the germline ends. The CDR3 extends over 15 amino acids. The CDR3 bases are TGTGCCAGCAGCTTGGGCTCCCTCGGGGCCAACGTCCTGACTTTC. Amino acids: CASSLGSLGANVLTF. The full variable domain, its missing parts supplied by reference TRBV5-4 and TRBJ2-6, is ETGVTQSPTHLIKTRGQQVTLRCSSQSGHNTVSWYQQALGQGPQFIFQYYREEENGRGNFPPRFSGLQFPNYSSELNVNALELDDSALYLCASSLGSLGANVLTFGAGSRLTVL.

The chain has TRBV19 and TRBJ2-3; no reliable D call. This CDR3 has 15 amino acids. The V end lost 2 bases, the J end lost 0 bases, and 9 bases lay between the germline ends. The germline V gene has CDR1 LNHDA and CDR2 SQIVND (reference sequence). CDR3 DNA: TGTGCCAGTAGTATAAGAAGGGCTAGCACAGATACGCAGTATTTT. Translating it yields CASSIRRASTDTQYF.

This chain links TRBV7-2 with TRBJ2-7; 7 positions agree with TRBD1. The CDR3 totals 16 residues. The germline CDR1 and CDR2 sequences are SGHTA and FQGNSA. J gave up 2 bases and V 4 bases, and 11 bases lay outside the gene matches. CDR3 nucleotide sequence: TGTGCCAGCAGCTCAAGAGGGACAGAAGCGCCCTACGAGCAGTACTTC. Protein product: CASSSRGTEAPYEQYF.

The chain joins TRBV19 to TRBJ2-1, with D uncertain. Trimming took off 5 bases at V and 6 bases at J, with 8 bases between the two ends. This CDR3 comprises 12 residues. Germline-derived CDR1 and CDR2 are LNHDA and SQIVND (reference sequence). This CDR3 reads CASSRRSNEQFF. Written as DNA, the CDR3 is TGTGCCAGTAGTCGCCGGTCCAATGAGCAGTTCTTC. The variable domain in full, completed from reference TRBV19 and TRBJ2-1, reads DGGITQSPKYLFRKEGQNVTLSCEQNLNHDAMYWYRQDPGQGLRLIYYSQIVNDFQKGDIAEGYSVSREKKESFPLTVTSAQKNPTAFYLCASSRRSNEQFFGPGTRLTVL.

V usage is TRBV7-6 and J usage is TRBJ1-5; D not certain. V gave up 1 base and J gave up 2 bases, with 9 bases separating them. The V gene's germline CDR1 is SGHVS and CDR2 FNYEAQ. The length of the CDR3 is 15 residues. CDR3 residues: CASSLGGRGNQPQHF. CDR3 DNA: TGTGCCAGCAGCTTAGGGGGTAGGGGCAATCAGCCCCAGCATTTT.

For the CDR3, the DNA is TGTGCCAGCAGCGCCCGACAGGGGTCTAATGAAAAACTGTTTTTT. It yields the protein CASSARQGSNEKLFF. The rearrangement joins TRBV9 to TRBJ1-4; 8 bases fit TRBD1. The CDR3 totals 15 residues. Trimming at V came to 3 bases and at J to 3 bases, leaving 4 bases not matched to a gene. In germline, CDR1 is SGDLS, CDR2 YYNGEE.

V usage is TRBV3-1 (or the pseudogene TRBV3-2) and J usage is TRBJ2-3; no clear D gene. The germline V gene has CDR1 LGHDT and CDR2 YNNKEL (reference sequence). The CDR3 loop spans 13 amino acids. V lost 0 bases to trimming and J lost 11 bases, with 12 bases between them. CDR3 in amino acids: CASSQDQARMQYF. As DNA, the CDR3 is TGTGCCAGCAGCCAAGATCAGGCCCGCATGCAGTATTTT.

The chain uses TRBV11-3 and TRBJ2-5; TRBD1 matches 9 bases. Losses at the gene ends were 5 bases for V and 3 bases for J; bases not matched to a gene: 4. Germline V CDR1 and CDR2: SGHNT, YENEEA. The CDR3 spans 14 residues. The CDR3 spells CASSPRTGEETQYF. CDR3 nucleotide sequence: TGTGCCAGCAGCCCACGGACAGGGGAAGAGACCCAGTACTTC.

The V gene is TRBV30, the J gene TRBJ1-5; 10 bases are shared with TRBD1. The CDR3 is 14 residues long. The germline V gene has CDR1 GTSNPN and CDR2 SVGIG (reference sequence). Trimming took 0 bases from V and 7 from J; bases not matched to a gene: 3. CDR3 amino acids: CAWSVDRGRQPQHF. CDR3 sequence (DNA): TGTGCCTGGAGTGTAGACAGGGGGCGGCAGCCCCAGCATTTT.

The V call is TRBV11-3, the J call TRBJ2-1; TRBD2 agrees at 9 bases. Unmatched junction bases numbered 8, after V lost 1 base and J lost 7 bases. The CDR3 length is 16 residues. CDR1 SGHNT and CDR2 YENEEA come from the germline V gene. DNA for the CDR3: TGTGCCAGCAGCTTAGGCTTAGCGGGGGTGGGGAATGAGCAGTTCTTC. Translation: CASSLGLAGVGNEQFF.